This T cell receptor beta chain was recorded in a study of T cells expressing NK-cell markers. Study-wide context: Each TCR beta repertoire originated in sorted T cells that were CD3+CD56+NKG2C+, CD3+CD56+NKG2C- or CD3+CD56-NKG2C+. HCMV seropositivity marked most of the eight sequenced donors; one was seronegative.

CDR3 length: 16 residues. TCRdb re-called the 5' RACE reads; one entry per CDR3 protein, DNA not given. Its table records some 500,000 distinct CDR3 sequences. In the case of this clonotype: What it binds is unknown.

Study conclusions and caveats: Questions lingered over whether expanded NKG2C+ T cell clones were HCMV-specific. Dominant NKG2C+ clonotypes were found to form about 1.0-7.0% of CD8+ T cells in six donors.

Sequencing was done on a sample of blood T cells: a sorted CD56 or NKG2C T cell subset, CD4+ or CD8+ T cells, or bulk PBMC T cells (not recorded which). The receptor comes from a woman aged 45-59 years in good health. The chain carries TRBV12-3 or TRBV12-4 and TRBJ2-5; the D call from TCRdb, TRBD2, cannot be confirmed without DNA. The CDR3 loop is CASSLLGKRSQETQYF.